This T cell receptor beta chain came from a study of response to subunit inactivated influenza vaccine (dated by TCRdb to 2016 to 2019). As for the study more broadly: Deep quantitative profiling of the T cell receptor repertoire was used in the study to follow responses to a trivalent subunit inactivated influenza vaccine.

To note about this clonotype: Its antigen specificity is not known. No quality values exist for individual bases; no much larger clone is one base distant.

The method behind the library was RT-PCR. Reads for this sample came from an Illumina HiSeq 2500. The raw public reads went through TCRdb reprocessing: fastp at Q25, MiXCR clone calling, in-frame beta chains kept. All rows with the same CDR3 protein become a single entry with the most common DNA and genes. The sample records approximately 570,000 distinct CDR3 sequences, around 8% of which are singletons. The ten largest clones add up to roughly 13% of the sample. CDR1 MDHEN and CDR2 SYDVKM are derived from the germline V gene. The CDR3 goes from the cysteine to the phenylalanine over 17 residues. Only the CDR3 portion is preserved as DNA: 51 bases, with reading frame beginning at the first base. Results the study describes overall, beyond this receptor: It was suggested by the authors that each seasonal influenza vaccination may recruit only a limited number of new T cells.

Sequenced material: PBMCs from blood, taken roughly 24 months after vaccination. The V and J genes are TRBV28 and TRBJ2-1; the best D guess is TRBD1, with 5 bases matching. The J call may be in error: the DNA end matches TRBJ2-7 better. The clonotype comes from a man aged 45 to 75 who received an inactivated influenza vaccine. Donor details come from another sample of the same person, matched by shared clones. This receptor carries the CDR3 CASSSRVGRASYNEQYF. At the DNA level, the sequence is TGTGCCAGCAGTTCCAGGGTGGGGCGAGCGTCCTACAATGAGCAGTACTTC.